This record looks at one T cell receptor beta chain sequence and its context. Its specific antigen is unknown. Base quality data are lacking; no much larger clone is found one base away. Healthy HIV-negative adults with no recently reported acute infections or vaccinations were included as donors. All donors were Caucasian adults living in Nashville, Tennessee, USA. CD4+ T cells were enriched by magnetic negative selection; naive cells were then positively selected on CD45RA, and the negative fraction formed the memory subset. Blood was obtained by leukapheresis, after which PBMCs were separated by Ficoll-Histopaque density gradient centrifugation and cryopreserved in liquid nitrogen vapor phase. Purity and quantity of every magnetically sorted T cell population were checked by analytical flow cytometry. Genomic DNA was isolated from each sorted fraction and quantified by UV absorbance on a Nanodrop 2000c.

Measured from the cysteine to the phenylalanine, the CDR3 is 13 residues long. The retained sequence is limited to the CDR3, 39 bases, with the frame set at the first base. The V end loses 7 bases and the J end loses 1 base, and a stretch of 11 bases separates them. CDR1 is given as SGHRS and CDR2 as YFSETQ, both from the germline V gene. This entry is derived from a study of shared clonotypes between healthy human individuals (dated by TCRdb to the early 2020s). With respect to the entire study: Three men and a couple of women, aged 18 to 49 years, made up the cohort. For each donor, CD4 naive and CD4 memory were each given three plates, CD8 naive was given two plates, and CD8 memory was given one plate. To estimate repertoire size and how much clonotypes are shared between individuals, the study performed deep sequencing of blood TCR repertoires from a handful of healthy adults. To increase sequencing depth and limit assay-specific biases, different laboratories used diverse techniques to prepare libraries and sequence TCR repertoires. Each donor's leukapheresis produced roughly between about 0.9 and 9.5 billion PBMCs.

TCR CDR3 regions were amplified from genomic DNA by multiplex PCR using the deep immunoSEQ assay. Extracted genomic DNA from each cell subset was distributed evenly across all wells of several immunoSEQ 96-well plates, and each plate was treated as a replicate. For sorted subsets, approximately 210 ng of genomic DNA, equivalent to about 30,000 T cell genomes, went into each replicate PCR. Purified libraries were quantified with a Qubit 3.0 fluorometer, sized on a Bioanalyzer 2100, and re-quantified with the KAPA Library Quantification kit. Every immunoSEQ 96-well plate was sequenced on a separate single-read 150-cycle Illumina NextSeq 550 flow cell. As for how the authors treated the data: Because the immunoSEQ output included only junctional sequences and no quality scores, the filtering could not be the same as the filtering used for full-length reads. Sequences were annotated with PyIR, a Python wrapper for IgBLAST v1.9, using IMGT germline references to assign V/J genes and CDR3. Reads with weak V/J assignments (E-value above 1e-6), missing CDR3, stop codons, out-of-frame junctions, or ambiguous translated residues were removed. A V3J clonotype was defined by an identical inferred V gene, J gene, and CDR3 amino acid sequence. Percentage overlap between repertoires was computed as shared unique clonotypes divided by the size of the smaller repertoire. RTK rarefaction, the Chao1 estimator, and Recon v2.1 estimates of unobserved clonotypes were used to assess repertoire richness. Generation probabilities were computed with OLGA for all TCRbeta clonotypes obtained by the gDNA method from several donors. This immuneACCESS table, as held by TCRdb, lists in-frame sequences with V and J called but not all clones. Of the missing ones, under half trace to an unresolved V gene in checked studies; the others have no known cause. The V and J calls and clone size were taken over from that table, and D and trimming were inferred from the DNA. Present in this sample are some 2,000,000 clones, 95% of which were seen just once. The ten largest clonotypes hold under 0.15% of the sample.

What the authors observed across the whole study: Sampling was restricted to blood, and TCR repertoires in tissue are likely to differ from TCR repertoires in blood. Rarefaction of sorted-subset datasets indicated incomplete sequencing despite the large sequencing depth. Pairwise subsampling indicated that sequencing depth was expected to affect the degree of clonotype sharing among donors. Sharing across a handful of donors was observed for approximately 4.6% of naive CD4, 3.5% of naive CD8, roughly 2.4% of memory CD4, and roughly 0.4% of memory CD8 clonotypes. The small number of donors limited the genetic and exposure-history diversity represented. Compared with non-shared clonotypes, the clonotypes found in all four sorted-subset donors had higher generation probabilities. Larger estimated clonotype richness was generally found for naive subsets than for memory subsets.

The chain links TRBV5-1 with TRBJ2-5; the D element might be TRBD1 or TRBD2, as each aligns at 5 bases. This receptor was obtained from a man aged 18 to 30 in good health. The sequencing input was naive CD4+ T cells sorted from blood. Per the publication, the cell subset or site label means: CD45RA+ positively selected. The CDR3 protein: CASGRDAQETQYF. In nucleotides, the sequence is TGCGCCAGCGGCCGGGACGCCCAAGAGACCCAGTACTTC.